This paragraph reports one T cell receptor (beta chain). The data belong to a study of blood T cell repertoires in COVID-19. Study summary: The cDNA or gDNA used as material had been derived from T cells, B-cell-depleted T cells, or PBMCs.

Original analysis: Researchers report that nucleated cell counts were estimated from reference gene primer amplification. The assay was immunoSEQ multiplex PCR, and TCRdb's table has in-frame clones only and misses some. The V and J calls and clone size come from that table; D and trimming were worked out from the DNA. The repertoire holds approximately 28,000 clones, with about 92% as singletons. Enrolled during active infection, Seattle patients were then followed longitudinally. This CDR3 spans 15 amino acids. CDR1 and CDR2 (germline): LGHDT, YNNKEL (reference sequence). The ends were cut back, 0 bases at V and 4 bases at J, with 10 bases in the middle.

This sequence was found in a woman aged 65 to 85 with COVID-19, enrolled during active disease. This chain joins TRBV3-1 (or the pseudogene TRBV3-2) and TRBJ1-5; D possibly corresponds to TRBD1 (5 bases). Input material: peripheral blood. CDR3 in DNA: TGTGCCAGCAGCCAAGATCTCAGGGTAAATCAGCCCCAGCATTTT. Translated, it gives CASSQDLRVNQPQHF.